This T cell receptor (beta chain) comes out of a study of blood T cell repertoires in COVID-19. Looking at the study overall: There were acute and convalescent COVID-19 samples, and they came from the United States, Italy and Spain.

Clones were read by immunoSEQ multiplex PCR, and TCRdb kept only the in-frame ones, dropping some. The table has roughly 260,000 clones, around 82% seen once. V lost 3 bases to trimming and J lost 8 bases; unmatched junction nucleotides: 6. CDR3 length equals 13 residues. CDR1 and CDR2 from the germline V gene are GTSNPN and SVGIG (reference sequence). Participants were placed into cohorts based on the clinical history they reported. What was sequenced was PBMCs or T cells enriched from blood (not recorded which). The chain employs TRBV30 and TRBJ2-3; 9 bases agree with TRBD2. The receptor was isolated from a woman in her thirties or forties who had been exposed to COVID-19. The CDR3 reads CAWSGGGAGTQYF. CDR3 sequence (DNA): TGTGCCTGGAGCGGCGGGGGGGCCGGTACGCAGTATTTT.